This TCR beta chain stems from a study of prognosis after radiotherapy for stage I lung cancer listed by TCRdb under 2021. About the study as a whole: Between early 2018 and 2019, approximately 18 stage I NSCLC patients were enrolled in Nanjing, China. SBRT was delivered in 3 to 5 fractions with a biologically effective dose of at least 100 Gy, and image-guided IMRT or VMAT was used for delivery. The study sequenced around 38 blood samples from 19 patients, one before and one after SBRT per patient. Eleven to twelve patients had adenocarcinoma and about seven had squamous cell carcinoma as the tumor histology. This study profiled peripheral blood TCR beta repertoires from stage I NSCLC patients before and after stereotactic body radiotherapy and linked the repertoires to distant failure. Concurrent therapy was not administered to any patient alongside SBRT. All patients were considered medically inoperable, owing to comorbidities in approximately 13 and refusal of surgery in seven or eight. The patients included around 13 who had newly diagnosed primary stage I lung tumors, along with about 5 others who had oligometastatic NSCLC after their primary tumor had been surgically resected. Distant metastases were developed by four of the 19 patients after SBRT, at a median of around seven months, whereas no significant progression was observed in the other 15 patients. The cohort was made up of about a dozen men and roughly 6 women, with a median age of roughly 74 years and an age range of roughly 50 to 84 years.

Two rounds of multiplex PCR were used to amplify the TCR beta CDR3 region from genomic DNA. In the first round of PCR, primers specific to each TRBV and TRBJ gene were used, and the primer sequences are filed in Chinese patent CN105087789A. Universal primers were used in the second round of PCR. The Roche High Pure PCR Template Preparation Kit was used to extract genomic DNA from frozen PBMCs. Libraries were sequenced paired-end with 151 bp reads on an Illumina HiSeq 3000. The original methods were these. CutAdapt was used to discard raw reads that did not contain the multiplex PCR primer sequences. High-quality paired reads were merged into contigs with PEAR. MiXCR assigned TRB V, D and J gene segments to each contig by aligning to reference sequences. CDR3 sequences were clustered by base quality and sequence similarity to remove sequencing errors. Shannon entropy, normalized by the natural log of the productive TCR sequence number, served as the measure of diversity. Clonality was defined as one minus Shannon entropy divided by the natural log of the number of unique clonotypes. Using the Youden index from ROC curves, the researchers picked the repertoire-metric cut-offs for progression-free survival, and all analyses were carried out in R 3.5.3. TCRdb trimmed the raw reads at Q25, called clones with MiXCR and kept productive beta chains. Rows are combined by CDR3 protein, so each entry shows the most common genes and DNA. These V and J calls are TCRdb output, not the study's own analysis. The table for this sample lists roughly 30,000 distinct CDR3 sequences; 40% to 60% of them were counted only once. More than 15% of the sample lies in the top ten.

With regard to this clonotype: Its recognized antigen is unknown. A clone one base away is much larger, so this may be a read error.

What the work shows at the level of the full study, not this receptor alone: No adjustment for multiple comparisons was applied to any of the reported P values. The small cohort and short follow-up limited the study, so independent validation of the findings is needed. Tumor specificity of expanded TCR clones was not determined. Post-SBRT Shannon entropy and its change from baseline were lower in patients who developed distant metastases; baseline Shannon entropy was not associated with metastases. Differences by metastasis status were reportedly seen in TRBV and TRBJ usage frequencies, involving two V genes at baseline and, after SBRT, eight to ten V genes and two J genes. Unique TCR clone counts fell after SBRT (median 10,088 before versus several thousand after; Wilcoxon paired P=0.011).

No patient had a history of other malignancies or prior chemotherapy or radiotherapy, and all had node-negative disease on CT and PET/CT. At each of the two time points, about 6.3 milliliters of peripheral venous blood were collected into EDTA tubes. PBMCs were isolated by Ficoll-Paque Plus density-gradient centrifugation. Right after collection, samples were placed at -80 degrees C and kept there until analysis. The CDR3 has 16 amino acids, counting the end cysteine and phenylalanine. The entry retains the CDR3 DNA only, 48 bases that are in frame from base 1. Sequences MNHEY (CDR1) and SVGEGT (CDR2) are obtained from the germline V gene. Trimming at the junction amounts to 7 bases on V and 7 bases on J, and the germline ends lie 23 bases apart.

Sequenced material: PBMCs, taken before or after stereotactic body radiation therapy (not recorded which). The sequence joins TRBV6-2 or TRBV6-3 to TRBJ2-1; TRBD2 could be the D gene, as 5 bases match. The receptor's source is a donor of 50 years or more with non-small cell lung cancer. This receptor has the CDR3 CASIPAFRGQQNEQFF. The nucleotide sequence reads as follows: TGTGCCAGCATCCCCGCCTTTCGCGGGCAGCAAAATGAGCAGTTCTTC.